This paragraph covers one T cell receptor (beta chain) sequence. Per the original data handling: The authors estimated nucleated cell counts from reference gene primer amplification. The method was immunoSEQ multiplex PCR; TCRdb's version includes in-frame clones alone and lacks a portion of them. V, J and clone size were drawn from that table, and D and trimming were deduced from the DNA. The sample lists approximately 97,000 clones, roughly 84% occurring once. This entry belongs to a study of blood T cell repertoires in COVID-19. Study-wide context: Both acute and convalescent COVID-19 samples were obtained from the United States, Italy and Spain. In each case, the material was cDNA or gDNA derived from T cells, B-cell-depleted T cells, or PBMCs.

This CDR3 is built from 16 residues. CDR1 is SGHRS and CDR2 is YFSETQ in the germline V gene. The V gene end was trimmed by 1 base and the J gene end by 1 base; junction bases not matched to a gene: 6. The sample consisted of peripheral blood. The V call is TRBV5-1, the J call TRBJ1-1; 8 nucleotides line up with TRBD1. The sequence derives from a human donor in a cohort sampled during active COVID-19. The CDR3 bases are TGCGCCAGCAGCTTGTCGAGACAGGGGCGGAACACTGAAGCTTTCTTT. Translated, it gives CASSLSRQGRNTEAFF.